A single sample is the source of the 6 T cell receptor beta chains below, sequenced in a study of cytomegalovirus exposure and HLA in healthy donors. The PCR used 60 Vbeta and 13 Jbeta primers. Sequenced by immunoSEQ multiplex PCR; TCRdb stores in-frame clones only, minus some. The repertoire holds about 150,000 clones, 76% seen once, with 1.8% in the top ten. Sequencing was performed on PBMCs. These receptors were taken from a female donor in good health and CMV-seropositive.

This chain joins TRBV6-1 and TRBJ2-7, with a tentative D call TRBD1 (5 bases). The V gene's germline CDR1 is MNHNS and CDR2 SASEGT. V lost 7 bases and J lost 2, with 15 bases in between. CDR3 size: 14 residues. The CDR3 loop is CASTQDISAYEQYF. The CDR3 DNA reads TGTGCCAGCACACAGGACATTTCCGCCTACGAGCAGTACTTC.

The chain recombines TRBV11-2 with TRBJ2-7; TRBD2 matches at 8 bases. The CDR3 length is 14 residues. The V gene's germline CDR1 is SGHAT and CDR2 FQNNGV. Unmatched junction bases numbered 7, after V lost 3 bases and J lost 6 bases. CDR3 residues: CASSFTGGPGEQYF. CDR3 DNA: TGTGCCAGCAGCTTCACGGGAGGGCCGGGCGAGCAGTACTTC.

The chain links TRBV10-3 to TRBJ1-5; no firm D call. The V and J ends lost 0 bases and 2 bases respectively, with 8 bases between them. CDR1 ENHRY and CDR2 SYGVKD come from the germline V gene. This CDR3 spans 15 amino acids. The CDR3 here is CAISESSGGNQPQHF. CDR3 in DNA: TGTGCCATCAGTGAGTCTTCAGGCGGCAATCAGCCCCAGCATTTT.

The chain joins TRBV16 to TRBJ1-3, with D perhaps matching TRBD1 (5 bases). Germline CDR1 reads KGHSY; CDR2 reads FQNENV. Trimming removed 0 bases at V and 2 bases at J, with 11 bases between. The CDR3 has 16 residues. The CDR3, as DNA: TGTGCCAGCAGCCAATCTAGGACAAAGGCTGGAAACACCATATATTTT. Protein sequence: CASSQSRTKAGNTIYF.

This rearrangement joins TRBV4-2 to TRBJ2-1, with 13 bases fitting TRBD2. Germline V gene lookup returns CDR1 LGHNA and CDR2 YNFKEQ. The CDR3 is 16 amino acids. V trimming: 4 bases; J trimming: 7 bases; junction bases outside the gene matches: 7. The CDR3 here is CASSPEGTSGMNEQFF. The CDR3 nucleotides are TGTGCCAGCAGCCCAGAAGGGACTAGCGGGATGAATGAGCAGTTCTTC.

The V gene is TRBV10-3, the J gene TRBJ1-5; 7 bases fit TRBD1. Losses at the gene ends were 10 bases for V and 4 bases for J; bases not matched to a gene: 4. Looked up from germline, CDR1 is ENHRY and CDR2 is SYGVKD. The CDR3 sequence is 12 residues long. The CDR3 spells CATKGANQPQHF. CDR3 nucleotide sequence: TGTGCCACCAAGGGGGCTAATCAGCCCCAGCATTTT.